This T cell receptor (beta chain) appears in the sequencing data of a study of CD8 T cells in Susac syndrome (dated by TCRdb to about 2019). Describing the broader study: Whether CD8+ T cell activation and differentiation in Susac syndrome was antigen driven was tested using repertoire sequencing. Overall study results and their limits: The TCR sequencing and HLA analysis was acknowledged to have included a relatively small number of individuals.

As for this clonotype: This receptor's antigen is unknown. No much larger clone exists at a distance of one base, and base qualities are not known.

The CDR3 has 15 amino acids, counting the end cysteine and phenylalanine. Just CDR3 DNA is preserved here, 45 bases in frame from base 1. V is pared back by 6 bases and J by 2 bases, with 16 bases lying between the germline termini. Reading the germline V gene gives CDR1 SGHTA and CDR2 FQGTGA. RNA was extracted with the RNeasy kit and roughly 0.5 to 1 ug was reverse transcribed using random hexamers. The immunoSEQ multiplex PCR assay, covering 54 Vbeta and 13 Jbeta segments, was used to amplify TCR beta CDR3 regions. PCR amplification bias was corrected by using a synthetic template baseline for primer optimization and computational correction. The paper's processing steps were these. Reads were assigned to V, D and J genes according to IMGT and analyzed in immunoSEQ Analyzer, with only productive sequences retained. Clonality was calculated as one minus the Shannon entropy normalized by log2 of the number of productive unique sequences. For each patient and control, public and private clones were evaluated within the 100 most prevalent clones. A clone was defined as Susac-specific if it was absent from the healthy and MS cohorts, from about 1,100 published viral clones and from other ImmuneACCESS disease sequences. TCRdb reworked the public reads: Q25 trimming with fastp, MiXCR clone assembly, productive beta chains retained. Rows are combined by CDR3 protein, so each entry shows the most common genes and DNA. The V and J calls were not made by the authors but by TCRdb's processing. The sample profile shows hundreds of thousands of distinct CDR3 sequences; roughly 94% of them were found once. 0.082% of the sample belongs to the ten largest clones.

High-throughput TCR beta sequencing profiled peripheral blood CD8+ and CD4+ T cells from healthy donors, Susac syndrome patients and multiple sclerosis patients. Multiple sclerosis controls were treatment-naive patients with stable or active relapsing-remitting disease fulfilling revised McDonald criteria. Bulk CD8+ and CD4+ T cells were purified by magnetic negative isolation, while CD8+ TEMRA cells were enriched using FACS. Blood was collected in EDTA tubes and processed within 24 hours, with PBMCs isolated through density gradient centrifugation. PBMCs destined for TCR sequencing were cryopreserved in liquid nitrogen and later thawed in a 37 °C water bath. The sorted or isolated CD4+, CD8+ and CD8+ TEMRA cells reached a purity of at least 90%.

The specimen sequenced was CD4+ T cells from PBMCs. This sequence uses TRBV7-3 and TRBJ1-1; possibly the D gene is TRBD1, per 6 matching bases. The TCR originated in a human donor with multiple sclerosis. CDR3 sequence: CASSYPPGANTEAFF. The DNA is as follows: TGTGCCAGCAGTTACCCCCCAGGGGCAAACACTGAAGCTTTCTTT.